These 30 T cell receptor beta chains originate from one sample sequenced in a study of blood T cell repertoires in COVID-19. Assay used: immunoSEQ multiplex PCR; TCRdb lists only in-frame clones, some missing. The sample consists of under 300,000 clones, 82% of them appearing once. Material: peripheral blood. The receptors stem from a woman aged 80 or over with active or convalescent COVID-19.

The J gene is TRBJ2-3, the V gene TRBV18; 14 bases map to TRBD2. Germline V gene lookup returns CDR1 KGHSH and CDR2 LQKENI. This CDR3 is built from 18 residues. Unmatched junction bases numbered 7, after V lost 4 bases and J lost 1 base. CDR3 in amino acids: CASSQRLAGGPGTDTQYF. The CDR3 bases are TGTGCCAGCTCACAGCGACTAGCGGGAGGGCCGGGCACAGATACGCAGTATTTT.

This clone was found a few times. V gene TRBV4-1 combines with J gene TRBJ1-3; weak D call: TRBD1 (5 bases). Germline V gene sequence: CDR1 MGHRA, CDR2 YSYEKL. V was trimmed by 1 base and J by 2 bases, leaving 18 bases between them. The CDR3 runs 18 residues. The CDR3 sequence is CASSQVNLVGQTGNTIYF. As DNA, the CDR3 is TGCGCCAGCAGCCAAGTCAATCTTGTCGGACAAACTGGAAACACCATATATTTT.

The gene calls are TRBV21-1 and TRBJ2-7; whether TRBD2, the table's D call, matches the DNA was not checked. TRBV21-1 constitutes a pseudogene. The CDR3 is made up of 17 amino acids. The CDR3 region is CASSNGGVGLVSYEQYF. The CDR3 DNA sequence: TGTGCCAGCAGCAATGGGGGGGTTGGGCTAGTCTCCTACGAGCAGTACTTC.

This clone appeared once. CDR3 loop: CATSRDTSGYNEQFF. CDR3 coding DNA: TGTGCCACCAGCAGAGATACTAGCGGCTACAATGAGCAGTTCTTC. The gene calls are TRBV15 and TRBJ2-1; 8 nucleotides align to TRBD2. CDR3 length: 15 residues. The J segment lost 3 bases and the V segment lost 0 bases, leaving 1 base of the junction unmatched. The germline V gene has CDR1 LNHNV and CDR2 YYDKDF (reference sequence).

The chain uses TRBV27 and TRBJ1-6, with unresolved D. V was cut by 6 bases and J by 0 bases, with 9 bases left in between. The CDR3 is 15 residues long. CDR1 and CDR2 (germline): MNHEY, SMNVEV (reference sequence). The CDR3 nucleotides are TGTGCCAGCAGGTTGGGAGGCTCCTATAATTCACCCCTCCACTTT. Amino acids: CASRLGGSYNSPLHF.

This chain joins TRBV2 and TRBJ1-6; TRBD1 matches 7 bases. The CDR3 has 13 amino acids. With V trimmed by 10 bases and J by 6 bases, 6 bases remained unmatched. The germline gives CDR1 SNHLY, CDR2 FYNNEI. The CDR3 loop is CATRDSRNSPLHF. The CDR3 DNA sequence: TGTGCCACCCGGGACAGTCGTAATTCACCCCTCCACTTT.

The rearrangement uses TRBV30 and TRBJ2-7, with D perhaps TRBD2 (5 bases). Germline V gene lookup returns CDR1 GTSNPN and CDR2 SVGIG (reference sequence). The CDR3 is 16 residues long. V was clipped by 3 bases and J by 2 bases, with 20 bases between them. CDR3 region: CAWRRVRLTTTYEQYF. The CDR3, as DNA: TGTGCCTGGAGACGGGTAAGACTGACTACCACCTACGAGCAGTACTTC.

J is TRBJ1-6 and V is TRBV15, with 7 bases aligning to TRBD1. The CDR3 has 14 amino acids. With V trimmed by 3 bases and J by 9 bases, 5 bases remained unmatched. From germline, CDR1 is LNHNV and CDR2 YYDKDF (reference sequence). In DNA form, the CDR3 reads TGTGCCACCAGCAGCGAGACAGGGATTTCACCCCTCCACTTT. This encodes CATSSETGISPLHF.

This clone has a single count. J is TRBJ2-7 and V is TRBV5-1; D gene unclear. Germline CDR1 is SGHRS and CDR2 is YFSETQ. The CDR3 runs to 15 residues. V dropped 1 base and J dropped 0 bases, with 11 bases sitting between them. The CDR3 coding sequence is TGCGCCAGCAGCTTGTCGCCAGGAAGCTCCTACGAGCAGTACTTC. Translated, it gives CASSLSPGSSYEQYF.

The chain has TRBV6-6 and TRBJ1-5; 9 nucleotides agree with TRBD1. Germline V gene sequence: CDR1 MNHNY, CDR2 SVGAGI (reference sequence). Trimming removed 5 bases from V and 6 bases from J; junction bases left unmatched: 5. The CDR3 is made up of 14 amino acids. The CDR3 nucleotides read TGTGCCAGCAGTCCACAGGGGGCCGGTCAGCCCCAGCATTTT. Translating it yields CASSPQGAGQPQHF.

CDR3 in DNA: TGTGCCAGCAGCCAAGAAGGGACCGGGACAGGGGCGGAAGCTTTCTTT. This encodes CASSQEGTGTGAEAFF. The rearrangement links TRBV4-2 to TRBJ1-1; TRBD1 agrees at 10 bases. From germline, CDR1 is LGHNA and CDR2 YNFKEQ. J gave up 8 bases and V 0 bases, and 9 bases lay outside the gene matches. This CDR3 has 16 amino acids.

V gene TRBV2 combines with J gene TRBJ2-3, with 14 bases aligning to TRBD2. V lost 7 bases to trimming and J lost 2 bases; unmatched junction nucleotides: 5. Germline-derived CDR1 and CDR2 are SNHLY and FYNNEI. The CDR3 totals 16 residues. CDR3 in amino acids: CASIRTSGRLTDTQYF. Here the CDR3 DNA reads TGTGCCAGCATTAGGACTAGCGGGAGGCTCACAGATACGCAGTATTTT.

The chain couples TRBV3-1 (or the pseudogene TRBV3-2) to TRBJ1-2; D is perhaps TRBD1 (5 bases). The CDR3 spans 18 residues. Germline V gene sequence: CDR1 LGHDT, CDR2 YNNKEL (reference sequence). Deletions cut 1 base from V and 7 bases from J, with 25 bases between. The chain's CDR3 is CASSQAAGGSVGELGYTF. In DNA form, the CDR3 reads TGTGCCAGCAGCCAAGCCGCGGGGGGTTCGGTCGGGGAGCTTGGCTACACCTTC.

V usage is TRBV3-1 (or the pseudogene TRBV3-2) and J usage is TRBJ1-1; D is possibly TRBD1 (6 bases). Germline V gene data show CDR1 as LGHDT and CDR2 as YNNKEL (reference sequence). The CDR3 sequence is 14 residues long. Trimming removed 4 bases at V and 3 bases at J, with 12 bases between. The CDR3 DNA is TGTGCCAGCAGCCGCGACAGGACAGACACTGAAGCTTTCTTT. This encodes CASSRDRTDTEAFF.

The V call is TRBV29-1, the J call TRBJ2-2; D might be TRBD1 (7 bases). CDR1 SQVTM and CDR2 ANQGSEA come from the germline V gene. V lost 4 bases and J 0 bases, leaving 12 bases between the germline ends. This CDR3 comprises 15 residues. The CDR3 nucleotides read TGCAGCGTTGCCCGGGGGACAGCGAACACCGGGGAGCTGTTTTTT. This codes for CSVARGTANTGELFF.

The chain combines TRBV28 with TRBJ1-2; 9 bases align to TRBD1. V lost 10 bases, J lost 2 bases, and 5 bases stayed unmatched. The CDR3 is 13 residues long. Germline CDR1 and CDR2: MDHEN and SYDVKM. The chain's CDR3 is CANWDRENYGYTF. DNA for the CDR3: TGTGCCAATTGGGACAGGGAAAACTATGGCTACACCTTC.

The chain carries TRBV5-1 and TRBJ1-1; 9 bases line up with TRBD1. The CDR3 totals 15 residues. The junction had 8 bases not matched to a gene; V was cut back by 7 bases and J by 1 base. CDR1 is SGHRS, CDR2 YFSETQ, per germline. The CDR3 DNA sequence: TGCGCCAGCTCTACGGGACAGGGTAGGAACACTGAAGCTTTCTTT. Encoded protein: CASSTGQGRNTEAFF.

The CDR3 sequence is CATSPAPPSGGADTQYF. The CDR3 DNA follows: TGTGCCACCAGCCCAGCCCCCCCTAGCGGGGGGGCGGATACGCAGTATTTT. The chain is built from TRBV15 and TRBJ2-3; TRBD2 aligns across 12 bases. In germline, CDR1 is LNHNV, CDR2 YYDKDF (reference sequence). Trimming removed 5 bases from V and 6 bases from J; junction bases left unmatched: 12. CDR3 length equals 17 residues.

This clone was counted once. The rearrangement links TRBV5-1 to TRBJ2-1; the match to TRBD1 covers 10 bases. Germline CDR1 and CDR2: SGHRS and YFSETQ. The CDR3 loop spans 15 amino acids. The junction had 5 bases not matched to a gene; V was cut back by 2 bases and J by 6 bases. DNA of the CDR3: TGCGCCAGCAGCTTCTCGGGACAGGGGCCCAATGAGCAGTTCTTC. Residues: CASSFSGQGPNEQFF.

Only one count was recorded for this clone. The rearrangement uses TRBV19 and TRBJ1-5; 9 positions match TRBD1. CDR1 is LNHDA, CDR2 SQIVND, per germline (reference sequence). V lost 5 bases to trimming and J lost 7 bases; unmatched junction nucleotides: 6. The CDR3 is 14 amino acids. As DNA, the CDR3 is TGTGCCAGTAGTTGGGACAGGGAGAGGCAGCCCCAGCATTTT. Residues: CASSWDRERQPQHF.

The gene calls are TRBV19 and TRBJ1-2; TRBD1 might be the D (5 bases). There are 16 residues in the CDR3. Germline V CDR1 and CDR2: LNHDA, SQIVND (reference sequence). V was cut by 3 bases and J by 4 bases, with 18 bases left in between. CDR3 in amino acids: CASSMPPQQVIYGYTF. For the CDR3, the DNA is TGTGCCAGTAGTATGCCGCCCCAACAGGTGATCTATGGCTACACCTTC. The full variable domain, rest sourced from reference TRBV19 and TRBJ1-2, is DGGITQSPKYLFRKEGQNVTLSCEQNLNHDAMYWYRQDPGQGLRLIYYSQIVNDFQKGDIAEGYSVSREKKESFPLTVTSAQKNPTAFYLCASSMPPQQVIYGYTFGSGTRLTVV.

The chain employs TRBV27 and TRBJ2-5; 9 nucleotides agree with TRBD2. Trimming removed 6 bases from V and 2 bases from J; junction bases left unmatched: 7. CDR3 size: 15 residues. The germline CDR1 and CDR2 sequences are MNHEY and SMNVEV (reference sequence). The CDR3: CASRRAAGGQETQYF. The DNA of the CDR3 is TGTGCCAGCAGAAGAGCGGCGGGAGGGCAAGAGACCCAGTACTTC.

As concerns this clone: The same CDR3 also results from other DNA sequences found in this sample. This chain uses TRBV7-9 with TRBJ2-3; 10 nucleotides line up with TRBD1. Germline V lookup: CDR1 SEHNR, CDR2 FQNEAQ (reference sequence). V shed 5 bases, J shed 3 bases, and the junction held 2 bases outside the gene matches. The CDR3 loop spans 14 amino acids. Written as DNA, the CDR3 is TGTGCCAGCAGCCGGACAGGGGGGACAGATACGCAGTATTTT. This codes for CASSRTGGTDTQYF.

The gene calls are TRBV3-1 (or the pseudogene TRBV3-2) and TRBJ1-3; 7 nucleotides agree with TRBD1. Trimming at V came to 5 bases and at J to 0 bases, leaving 7 bases not matched to a gene. The CDR3 has 16 residues. From germline, CDR1 is LGHDT and CDR2 YNNKEL (reference sequence). The CDR3 DNA follows: TGTGCCAGCAGCTACGGGACAGCCCTCTCTGGAAACACCATATATTTT. Protein sequence: CASSYGTALSGNTIYF.

The chain is built from TRBV5-1 and TRBJ2-5, with a possible D match to TRBD1 (6 bases). The CDR3 has 14 amino acids. Trimming cost V 4 bases and J 1 base, with 11 bases left between them. The germline V gene has CDR1 SGHRS and CDR2 YFSETQ. In DNA, the CDR3 is TGCGCCAGCAGCGTACTGACAGGCCAAGAGACCCAGTACTTC. It specifies CASSVLTGQETQYF. Full variable domain (missing parts from reference TRBV5-1 and TRBJ2-5): KAGVTQTPRYLIKTRGQQVTLSCSPISGHRSVSWYQQTPGQGLQFLFEYFSETQRNKGNFPGRFSGRQFSNSRSEMNVSTLELGDSALYLCASSVLTGQETQYFGPGTRLLVL.

The chain recombines TRBV6-5 with TRBJ1-1; 7 bases fit TRBD1. After removal of 10 bases from V and 3 bases from J, the junction contained 8 bases not matched to a gene. The germline gives CDR1 MNHEY, CDR2 SVGAGI. CDR3 length: 13 residues. CDR3 residues: CAINRGGYTEAFF. For the CDR3, the DNA is TGTGCCATCAACAGGGGCGGGTACACTGAAGCTTTCTTT.

This clone showed up just once. The V gene is TRBV5-1, the J gene TRBJ1-4; 10 nucleotides line up with TRBD1. V lost 4 bases, J lost 0 bases, and 3 bases stayed unmatched. From germline, CDR1 is SGHRS and CDR2 YFSETQ. The length of the CDR3 is 16 residues. The DNA for the CDR3 is TGCGCCAGCAGCAGGGACAGGGGAACAACTAATGAAAAACTGTTTTTT. This codes for CASSRDRGTTNEKLFF.

V and J are TRBV10-3 and TRBJ1-3; 7 nucleotides line up with TRBD1. This CDR3 contains 15 residues. V trimming: 4 bases; J trimming: 4 bases; junction bases outside the gene matches: 7. From germline, CDR1 is ENHRY and CDR2 SYGVKD. CDR3 region: CAISGQGGIGNTIYF. The CDR3 DNA reads as TGTGCCATCAGTGGACAGGGTGGTATAGGAAACACCATATATTTT.

J is TRBJ2-1 and V is TRBV18; D might be TRBD2 (5 bases). CDR1 and CDR2 from the germline V gene are KGHSH and LQKENI. Trimming left V 3 bases short and J 0 bases short, with 12 bases between. This CDR3 comprises 16 residues. The CDR3 here is CASSPRAAYSYNEQFF. Written as DNA, the CDR3 is TGTGCCAGCTCACCGAGGGCAGCGTACTCCTACAATGAGCAGTTCTTC.

V gene TRBV29-1 combines with J gene TRBJ1-1, with TRBD1 matching 7 bases. Germline V gene data show CDR1 as SQVTM and CDR2 as ANQGSEA. This CDR3 has 11 residues. V was pared by 7 bases and J by 4 bases, with 3 bases of the junction left unmatched. CDR3 region: CSAQGSTEAFF. The CDR3, as DNA: TGCAGCGCACAGGGGAGCACTGAAGCTTTCTTT.